The source of this T cell receptor beta chain is a study of T cell repertoires in ileal Crohn's disease. Turning to the study itself: Surgery for a complication: stricturing in 61%, penetrating in about 39%. Thiopurines (around 11) or anti-TNF agents (18) were given postoperatively to about half. Study-level results: All patients with clonality above 26.8% had endoscopic recurrence.

Concerning this clone: Its antigen is not known.

The CDR3 covers 14 residues. Trimming cost V 0 bases and J 9 bases, with 13 bases left between them. CDR1 and CDR2 from the germline V gene are SGHAT and FQNNGV. Assay: immunoSEQ multiplex PCR; the TCRdb copy retains only in-frame clones and omits some. The table shows roughly 15,000 clones, with 72% occurring only once. The sample was ileal tissue. The clonotype comes from an adult with Crohn's disease. V gene TRBV11-2 combines with J gene TRBJ2-3; D perhaps matches TRBD2 (5 bases). The CDR3 loop is CASSLDPASITQYF. CDR3 sequence (DNA): TGTGCCAGCAGCTTAGATCCCGCTAGCATAACGCAGTATTTT.